The 4 T cell receptor beta chains below come from one sample, sequenced in a study of T cells after yellow fever vaccination. Via MiXCR, TCRdb re-called the 5' RACE reads, giving one row per CDR3 protein. The repertoire holds about 300,000 distinct CDR3 sequences, with 6.5% to 8.5% as singletons. Source: PBMCs, taken around 45 days after the first yellow fever vaccination. The origin of the receptors is a young man who received the YFV17D yellow fever vaccine.

This clonotype was observed a few times. This CDR3 is CASSSPANYGYTF. The CDR3 DNA reads TGTGCCAGCAGTTCCCCAGCCAACTATGGCTACACCTTC. V usage is TRBV6-5 and J usage is TRBJ1-2; D remains ambiguous. CDR1 is MNHEY and CDR2 is SVGAGI in the germline V gene. This CDR3 region has 13 residues. Trimming removed 4 bases from V and 2 bases from J, with 8 bases in between.

The table lists this clonotype with a few counts. The chain carries TRBV12-3 or TRBV12-4 and TRBJ2-7, with 11 nucleotides matching TRBD2. The junction had 7 bases not matched to a gene; V was cut back by 6 bases and J by 3 bases. The CDR3 length is 15 residues. CDR3: CASSWTSGSFYEQYF. The CDR3 nucleotides read TGTGCCAGCAGCTGGACTAGCGGGTCATTCTACGAGCAGTACTTC.

The sample holds a few counts of this clonotype. The rearrangement joins TRBV7-3 to TRBJ2-2; D is undetermined. V was cut by 5 bases and J by 7 bases, with 17 bases left in between. The germline gives CDR1 SGHTA, CDR2 FQGTGA. The CDR3 sequence is 15 residues long. The chain's CDR3 is CASSPNYLDVGELFF. The CDR3 DNA reads TGTGCCAGCAGCCCCAACTACCTGGATGTCGGGGAGCTGTTTTTT.

This clonotype was seen more than once but under ten times. The V gene is TRBV28, the J gene TRBJ2-2; no clear D gene. This CDR3 has 15 amino acids. Per germline, CDR1 MDHEN and CDR2 SYDVKM. Trimming took 3 bases from V and 4 from J, leaving 12 bases between them. The CDR3, as DNA: TGTGCCAGCAGTTTTCCGGCTACGGGCACCGGGGAGCTGTTTTTT. This gives the protein CASSFPATGTGELFF.